This TCR beta chain was recovered during a study of monozygotic twins with inflammatory bowel disease. Study results and caveats: For IBD patients, clonotypes shared with others were fewer than for healthy twins, especially with disease activity.

Comments on this clonotype: Its antigen is unidentified.

CDR3 size: 15 residues. Germline CDR1 is SGHRS and CDR2 is YFSETQ. cDNA was made in eight separate reactions per sample. TCRdb re-called the 5' RACE reads; one entry per CDR3 protein, DNA not given. Its listing shows around 450,000 distinct CDR3 sequences. The clonotype was recovered from a human donor with ulcerative colitis or Crohn's disease, or a healthy co-twin of an affected twin (not recorded which). The rearrangement uses TRBV5-1 and TRBJ2-1; the TRBD1 assignment by TCRdb is unverifiable without DNA. The sample comprised blood. This CDR3 is CASSLGTGDLNEQFF.